Following are 24 T cell receptor beta chains from one sample sequenced in a study of Graves' ophthalmopathy and Graves' hyperthyroidism. Using RNA transcripts, the TCR beta CDR3 regions were amplified. The first-round RT-PCR employed HTBI primers together with the Qiagen OneStep RT-PCR kit. A multiplex PCR was then performed as the second round. TCRdb used MiXCR to reprocess the multiplex PCR reads, holding one entry per CDR3 protein. The profile covers about 620,000 distinct CDR3 sequences, with 20% to 25% appearing a single time and approximately 7% taken by the ten largest. Sequencing was done on a sample of peripheral blood. The receptors stem from a woman under 30 with stable Graves' hyperthyroidism. Some clones in this sample may be carry-over from other donors' samples.

This chain uses TRBV12-3 or TRBV12-4 with TRBJ1-2; 7 bases align to TRBD1. There are 14 residues in the CDR3. V lost 4 bases, J lost 7 bases, and 9 bases stayed unmatched. Here the CDR3 DNA reads TGTGCCAGCAGTTACCGAGACAGGGAGGCTGGCTACACCTTC. It translates to CASSYRDREAGYTF.

A few counts support this clonotype. CDR3 in DNA: TGTGCCAGTAGTACCGGACAGGGGTACACCGGGGAGCTGTTTTTT. Protein: CASSTGQGYTGELFF. This chain joins TRBV19 and TRBJ2-2, with 9 nucleotides matching TRBD1. With V trimmed by 4 bases and J by 3 bases, 3 bases remained unmatched. The CDR3 length is 15 residues. Germline V gives CDR1 LNHDA, CDR2 SQIVND (reference sequence).

This clonotype has a count of ten or more. This chain joins TRBV30 and TRBJ1-1; 9 nucleotides line up with TRBD1. The V gene's germline CDR1 is GTSNPN and CDR2 SVGIG (reference sequence). The CDR3 runs to 16 residues. Trimming removed 2 bases from V and 1 base from J; junction bases left unmatched: 8. CDR3 DNA: TGTGCCTGGAGTCCCCGCCCGGGACAGGGGAACACTGAAGCTTTCTTT. Encoded protein: CAWSPRPGQGNTEAFF.

This clonotype appeared many times. The chain has TRBV5-1 and TRBJ1-2; tentative D call: TRBD1 (5 bases). The V and J ends lost 4 bases and 4 bases respectively, with 11 bases between them. The CDR3 extends over 13 amino acids. Germline lookup yields CDR1 SGHRS and CDR2 YFSETQ. As DNA, the CDR3 is TGCGCCAGCAGCGTAGAACAGGCCTATGGCTACACCTTC. Translation: CASSVEQAYGYTF. Full variable domain (outside the CDR3, taken from reference TRBV5-1 and TRBJ1-2): KAGVTQTPRYLIKTRGQQVTLSCSPISGHRSVSWYQQTPGQGLQFLFEYFSETQRNKGNFPGRFSGRQFSNSRSEMNVSTLELGDSALYLCASSVEQAYGYTFGSGTRLTVV.

The table lists this clonotype with many counts. The chain employs TRBV7-2 and TRBJ2-7; D is possibly TRBD1 (7 bases). V was trimmed by 2 bases and J by 1 base, leaving 12 bases between them. CDR1 is SGHTA and CDR2 is FQGNSA in the germline V gene. The CDR3 contains 15 residues. The CDR3 DNA reads TGTGCCAGCAGCTTAAGGGACAGCGGGTCCTACGAGCAGTACTTC. Its translation: CASSLRDSGSYEQYF. Together with reference TRBV7-2 and TRBJ2-7, the CDR3 gives the full variable domain: GAGVSQSPSNKVTEKGKDVELRCDPISGHTALYWYRQSLGQGLEFLIYFQGNSAPDKSGLPSDRFSAERTGGSVSTLTIQRTQQEDSAVYLCASSLRDSGSYEQYFGPGTRLTVT.

About this clonotype: A read error is possible here, since a much larger clone lies one base away. J is TRBJ2-7 and V is TRBV11-1, with 7 positions matching TRBD1. This CDR3 has 14 residues. The germline gives CDR1 SGHAT, CDR2 FQDESV (reference sequence). In DNA, the CDR3 is TGTGCCAGCAGCCTACTGGGACAGTCCTACGAGCAGTGCTTC. This gives the protein CASSLLGQSYEQCF.

Comment on this clonotype: One base away lies a much larger clone, so this may be a sequencing read error. This chain joins TRBV6-1 and TRBJ1-1, with unresolved D. CDR1 is MNHNS and CDR2 is SASEGT in the germline V gene. CDR3 length: 10 residues. CDR3 protein: CATSYTEACF. The CDR3 DNA is TGTGCCACCTCATACACTGAAGCTTGCTTT.

This clonotype showed up many times. The V gene is TRBV27, the J gene TRBJ2-7, with D possibly being TRBD1 (5 bases). Trimming took off 4 bases at V and 3 bases at J, with 13 bases between the two ends. In germline, CDR1 is MNHEY, CDR2 SMNVEV (reference sequence). CDR3 length: 14 residues. The CDR3, as DNA: TGTGCCAGCAGTTCCGGACACGATCTCTACGAGCAGTACTTC. Translation: CASSSGHDLYEQYF.

This clonotype has only a few counts. This chain joins TRBV20-1 and TRBJ2-7; 8 bases agree with TRBD1. The CDR3 totals 14 residues. Losses at the gene ends were 3 bases for V and 3 bases for J; bases not matched to a gene: 7. In germline, CDR1 is DFQATT, CDR2 SNEGSKA (reference sequence). CDR3 sequence: CSARKQGENYEQYF. The CDR3 nucleotides read TGCAGTGCTAGGAAACAGGGGGAAAACTACGAGCAGTACTTC.

This clonotype came up many times. The chain employs TRBV6-2 or TRBV6-3 and TRBJ2-2; D is uncertain. Germline assignment: CDR1 MNHEY and CDR2 SVGEGT. The germline V and J ends were trimmed by 4 bases and 5 bases, with 11 bases remaining between them. CDR3 length: 14 amino acids. Here the CDR3 reads CASSSSRGTGELFF. In DNA form, the CDR3 reads TGTGCCAGCAGTTCGAGTCGTGGTACCGGGGAGCTGTTTTTT.

This clonotype was recorded at least ten times. The CDR3 sequence: CSAGGGGGRHEQYF. The DNA for the CDR3 is TGCAGTGCTGGGGGAGGGGGCGGCCGCCACGAGCAGTACTTC. The V and J genes are TRBV20-1 and TRBJ2-7, with D perhaps given as TRBD1 or TRBD2 (7 bases each). This CDR3 has 14 amino acids. V lost 5 bases to trimming and J lost 5 bases, with 19 bases between them. CDR1 and CDR2 (germline): DFQATT, SNEGSKA (reference sequence).

This clonotype was observed at least ten times. This sequence joins TRBV28 and TRBJ2-7; possibly TRBD1 for D (6 bases). Trimming stripped 3 bases from V and 1 base from J, with 13 bases between. CDR1 and CDR2 (germline): MDHEN, SYDVKM. The CDR3 totals 15 residues. The CDR3 is CASSLGASWSYEQYF. DNA for the CDR3: TGTGCCAGCAGTTTGGGGGCGTCCTGGTCCTACGAGCAGTACTTC.

A note on this clonotype: Relative to the germline gene, one junction end is altered; a read error may explain this. The chain recombines TRBV12-3 or TRBV12-4 with TRBJ2-5; the D gene could be TRBD1 or TRBD2 (5 bases each). The CDR3 extends over 11 amino acids. The CDR3 DNA reads as TGTGCCAGCAGTGTAGGTCGTACCAGGGAGTTC. Translation: CASSVGRTREF.

In its sample, this clonotype was seen many times. The chain has TRBV20-1 and TRBJ1-2, with TRBD1 as a possible D gene (6 bases). The CDR3 runs to 15 residues. Germline-derived CDR1 and CDR2 are DFQATT and SNEGSKA (reference sequence). V gave up 6 bases and J gave up 8 bases, with 25 bases separating them. The CDR3 DNA is TGCAGTGCCGTTCTGCGGCAGGGGTCCAGCGGGGGCTACACCTTC. Its protein is CSAVLRQGSSGGYTF.

This sequence joins TRBV6-5 and TRBJ1-6; tentatively, D is TRBD1 (5 bases). V was shortened by 2 bases and J by 4 bases, with 15 bases between the two germline ends. CDR1 MNHEY and CDR2 SVGAGI come from the germline V gene. There are 17 residues in the CDR3. The CDR3, as DNA: TGTGCCAGCAGTTACCTACAGGAAGCCGAATATAATTCACCCCTCCACTTT. It yields the protein CASSYLQEAEYNSPLHF.

As concerns this clonotype: A much larger clonotype is one base distant, so this may be a read error. V gene TRBV15 combines with J gene TRBJ2-4; D is perhaps TRBD1 (5 bases). The CDR3 extends over 13 amino acids. Trimming left V 8 bases short and J 4 bases short, with 12 bases between. Looked up from germline, CDR1 is LNHNV and CDR2 is YYDKDF (reference sequence). CDR3 bases: TGTGCCACCGGCGACAGAGTGAAAAACATTCAGTACTTC. Its protein is CATGDRVKNIQYF.

This clonotype was seen ten or more times. The chain carries TRBV20-1 and TRBJ2-7; D is perhaps TRBD1 (6 bases). The CDR3 runs 15 residues. Per germline, CDR1 DFQATT and CDR2 SNEGSKA (reference sequence). The V end was cut by 7 bases, the J end by 2 bases, with 21 bases between. The CDR3 is CSVEDRDKGPYEQYF. The DNA for the CDR3 is TGCAGTGTAGAAGACCGGGACAAGGGACCCTACGAGCAGTACTTC.

The J gene is TRBJ2-2, the V gene TRBV28; D call uncertain. V lost 5 bases and J 2 bases, leaving 9 bases between the germline ends. Germline V CDR1 and CDR2: MDHEN, SYDVKM. The CDR3 spans 14 residues. The DNA for the CDR3 is TGTGCCAGCAGTAACCCTTATAACACCGGGGAGCTGTTTTTT. It specifies CASSNPYNTGELFF. Combining the CDR3 with reference TRBV28 and TRBJ2-2 gives the whole variable domain DVKVTQSSRYLVKRTGEKVFLECVQDMDHENMFWYRQDPGLGLRLIYFSYDVKMKEKGDIPEGYSVSREKKERFSLILESASTNQTSMYLCASSNPYNTGELFFGEGSRLTVL.

This chain links TRBV5-1 with TRBJ1-1; TRBD1 matches 9 bases. Germline CDR1 SGHRS, CDR2 YFSETQ. This CDR3 is 13 amino acids long. V was clipped by 7 bases and J by 5 bases; unmatched bases: 6. The CDR3 DNA sequence: TGCGCCAGCGGCCGGGGACAGGGTACTGAAGCTTTCTTT. Amino acids: CASGRGQGTEAFF.

This clonotype was seen at least ten times. This chain joins TRBV19 and TRBJ2-2; D unresolved. The CDR3 has 15 residues. Germline CDR1 and CDR2: LNHDA and SQIVND (reference sequence). V was clipped by 1 base and J by 4 bases, with 10 bases between them. The CDR3 spells CASSIGDSPTGELFF. DNA of the CDR3: TGTGCCAGTAGTATAGGTGACTCACCCACCGGGGAGCTGTTTTTT.

This clonotype was counted only a few times. V and J are TRBV12-3 or TRBV12-4 and TRBJ1-5, with D tentatively TRBD1 (5 bases). The CDR3 is made up of 18 amino acids. Deletions cut 0 bases from V and 0 bases from J, with 15 bases between. CDR3 nucleotides: TGTGCCAGCAGTTTAGCCGGATTCCGACAGTTTAGCAATCAGCCCCAGCATTTT. As protein: CASSLAGFRQFSNQPQHF.

This chain links TRBV7-8 with TRBJ1-1; unclear D gene. Germline V gene lookup returns CDR1 SGHVS and CDR2 FQNEAQ. The V gene lost 1 base and the J gene lost 1 base, with 16 bases spanning the gap. The CDR3 length is 17 residues. CDR3: CASSLGQLGGSNTEAFF. CDR3 nucleotide sequence: TGTGCCAGCAGCTTAGGTCAGCTAGGTGGCTCGAACACTGAAGCTTTCTTT.

This clonotype occurred a few times. The V call is TRBV20-1, the J call TRBJ2-5; D perhaps matches TRBD2 (5 bases). Germline V gene data show CDR1 as DFQATT and CDR2 as SNEGSKA (reference sequence). The V and J ends lost 0 bases and 5 bases respectively, with 10 bases between them. This CDR3 is built from 13 residues. The CDR3 loop is CSARDPPGETQYF. In DNA form, the CDR3 reads TGCAGTGCTAGAGATCCCCCGGGGGAGACCCAGTACTTC.

V gene TRBV6-2 or TRBV6-3 combines with J gene TRBJ2-7, with TRBD1 as a possible D gene (5 bases). V lost 3 bases to trimming and J lost 0 bases, with 15 bases between them. CDR3 length: 16 amino acids. Germline V CDR1 and CDR2: MNHEY, SVGEGT. DNA of the CDR3: TGTGCCAGCAGTTATTCTTGGACAAGGAGCTCCTACGAGCAGTACTTC. It encodes CASSYSWTRSSYEQYF.